The clone carrying this TCR beta chain was recorded many times. The antigen is not known. This specimen belongs to a study of molecular identifiers for immune sequencing clone quantification. Previously described methods and listed TCR primers were employed for the bulk TCR libraries. MiXCR, applied by TCRdb to the PCR reads, yields one record per CDR3 protein. In the table there are approximately 100,000 distinct CDR3 sequences, approximately 40% of which are singletons. Study results and limitations: Reportedly, one cell's Jurkat TCR RNA was detected within 1,200,000 naive CD8 cells. Clones with over 20 RNA copies captured over 97% of effector molecules but under 1% of naive ones. In cases of identical TCR molecules sharing a barcode, highly expanded clone sizes could be underestimated.

V lost 5 bases, J lost 6 bases, and 20 bases lay in between. Germline assignment: CDR1 SGHTA and CDR2 FQGNSA. CDR3 size: 16 residues. The chain combines TRBV7-2 with TRBJ1-5; tentative D call: TRBD1 (6 bases). Input material: naive CD8+ T cells from blood, with Jurkat cell RNA spiked in. Subset noted: FACS-sorted CD8+CD4-CCR7+CD45RA+ naive T cells. The source is a human donor in good health. Some libraries in this study had Jurkat cell RNA spiked in. The CDR3 protein is CASSPSGQLGGQPQHF. The DNA for the CDR3 is TGTGCCAGCAGCCCCTCCGGACAGCTCGGGGGTCAGCCCCAGCATTTT. The entire variable domain, with the rest obtained from reference TRBV7-2 and TRBJ1-5, is as follows: GAGVSQSPSNKVTEKGKDVELRCDPISGHTALYWYRQSLGQGLEFLIYFQGNSAPDKSGLPSDRFSAERTGGSVSTLTIQRTQQEDSAVYLCASSPSGQLGGQPQHFGDGTRLSIL.